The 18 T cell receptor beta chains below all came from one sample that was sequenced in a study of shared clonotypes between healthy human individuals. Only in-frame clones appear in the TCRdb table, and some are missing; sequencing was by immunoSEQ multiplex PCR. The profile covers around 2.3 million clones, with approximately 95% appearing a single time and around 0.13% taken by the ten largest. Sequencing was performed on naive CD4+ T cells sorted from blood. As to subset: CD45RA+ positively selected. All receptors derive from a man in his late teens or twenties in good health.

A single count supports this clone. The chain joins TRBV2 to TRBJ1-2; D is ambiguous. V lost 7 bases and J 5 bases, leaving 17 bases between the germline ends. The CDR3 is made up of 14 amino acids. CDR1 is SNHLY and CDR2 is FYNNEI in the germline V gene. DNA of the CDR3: TGTGCCAGCACAGTTCAGAGTAGGATTTATGGCTACACCTTC. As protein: CASTVQSRIYGYTF.

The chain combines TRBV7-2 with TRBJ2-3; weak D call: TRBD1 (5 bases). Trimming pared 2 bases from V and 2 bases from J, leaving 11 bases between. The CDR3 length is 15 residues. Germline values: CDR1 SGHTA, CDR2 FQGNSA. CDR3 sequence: CASSLRGTTTDTQYF. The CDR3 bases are TGTGCCAGCAGCTTAAGGGGCACAACCACAGATACGCAGTATTTT.

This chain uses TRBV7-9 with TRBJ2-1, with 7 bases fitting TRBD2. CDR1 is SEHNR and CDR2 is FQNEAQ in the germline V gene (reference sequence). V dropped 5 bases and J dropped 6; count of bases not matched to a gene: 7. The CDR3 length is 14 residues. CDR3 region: CASSRGLSSNEQFF. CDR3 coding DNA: TGTGCCAGCAGCCGGGGACTATCTAGCAATGAGCAGTTCTTC.

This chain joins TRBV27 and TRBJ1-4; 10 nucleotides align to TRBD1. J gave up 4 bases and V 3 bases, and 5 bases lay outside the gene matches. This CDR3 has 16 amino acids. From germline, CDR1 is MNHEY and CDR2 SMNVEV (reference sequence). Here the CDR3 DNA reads TGTGCCAGCAGTTTCCTCGGGACAGGGGATAATGAAAAACTGTTTTTT. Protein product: CASSFLGTGDNEKLFF.

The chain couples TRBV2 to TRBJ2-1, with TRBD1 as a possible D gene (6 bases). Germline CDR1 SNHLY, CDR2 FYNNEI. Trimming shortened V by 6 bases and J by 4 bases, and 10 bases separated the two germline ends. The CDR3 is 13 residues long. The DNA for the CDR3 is TGTGCCAGCAGCGGGACACGATACAATGAGCAGTTCTTC. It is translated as CASSGTRYNEQFF.

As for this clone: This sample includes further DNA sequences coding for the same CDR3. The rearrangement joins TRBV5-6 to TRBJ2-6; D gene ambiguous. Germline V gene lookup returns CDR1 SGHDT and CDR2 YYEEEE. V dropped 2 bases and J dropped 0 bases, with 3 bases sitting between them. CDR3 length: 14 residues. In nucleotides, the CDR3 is TGTGCCAGCAGCTTAGCCTCTGGGGCCAACGTCCTGACTTTC. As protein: CASSLASGANVLTF.

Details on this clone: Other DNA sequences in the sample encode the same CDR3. The CDR3 here is CASSLTENTEAFF. CDR3 bases: TGTGCCAGCAGTTTGACAGAGAACACTGAAGCTTTCTTT. The V call is TRBV6-5, the J call TRBJ1-1, with a possible D match to TRBD1 (5 bases). V gave up 4 bases and J gave up 1 base, with 7 bases separating them. The CDR3 runs to 13 residues. From germline, CDR1 is MNHEY and CDR2 SVGAGI.

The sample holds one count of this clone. CDR3 in amino acids: CASSPVGLSGANVLTF. CDR3 bases: TGTGCCAGCTCACCAGTAGGCCTATCAGGGGCCAACGTCCTGACTTTC. The genes are TRBV18 and TRBJ2-6; D not resolved. Germline assignment: CDR1 KGHSH and CDR2 LQKENI. Between the trimmed V and J ends, which lost 2 bases and 4 bases, there was a span of 12 bases. CDR3 size: 16 residues.

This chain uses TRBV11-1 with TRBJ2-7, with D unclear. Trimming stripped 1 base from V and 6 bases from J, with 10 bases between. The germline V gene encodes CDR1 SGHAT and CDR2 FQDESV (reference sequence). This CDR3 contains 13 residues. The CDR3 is CASSLETAGEQYF. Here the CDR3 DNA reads TGTGCCAGCAGCTTAGAGACCGCTGGCGAGCAGTACTTC.

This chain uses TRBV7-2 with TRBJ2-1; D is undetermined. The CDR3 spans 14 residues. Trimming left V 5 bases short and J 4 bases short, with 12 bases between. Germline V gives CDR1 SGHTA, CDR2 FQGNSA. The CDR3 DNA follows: TGTGCCAGCAGCCCCGACACCGCATACAATGAGCAGTTCTTC. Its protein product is CASSPDTAYNEQFF. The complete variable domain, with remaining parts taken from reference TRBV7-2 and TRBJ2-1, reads GAGVSQSPSNKVTEKGKDVELRCDPISGHTALYWYRQSLGQGLEFLIYFQGNSAPDKSGLPSDRFSAERTGGSVSTLTIQRTQQEDSAVYLCASSPDTAYNEQFFGPGTRLTVL.

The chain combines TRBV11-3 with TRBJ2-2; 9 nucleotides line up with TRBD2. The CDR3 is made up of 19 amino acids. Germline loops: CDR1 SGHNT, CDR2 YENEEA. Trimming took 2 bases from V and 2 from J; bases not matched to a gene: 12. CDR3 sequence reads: CASSLSDPGLAGNTGELFF. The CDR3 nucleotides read TGTGCCAGCAGCTTATCTGACCCTGGGCTAGCGGGAAACACCGGGGAGCTGTTTTTT.

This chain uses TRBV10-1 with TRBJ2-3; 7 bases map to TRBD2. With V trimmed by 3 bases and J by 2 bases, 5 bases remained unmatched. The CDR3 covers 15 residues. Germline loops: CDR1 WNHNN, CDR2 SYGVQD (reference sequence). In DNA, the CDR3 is TGCGCCAGCAGTGACCCCAGCGGGGACACAGATACGCAGTATTTT. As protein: CASSDPSGDTDTQYF.

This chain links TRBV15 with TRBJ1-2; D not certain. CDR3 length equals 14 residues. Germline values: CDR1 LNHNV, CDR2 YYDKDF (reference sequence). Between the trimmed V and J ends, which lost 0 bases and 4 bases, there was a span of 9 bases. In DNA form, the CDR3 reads TGTGCCACCAGCAGAGATTGGGTTTCCTATGGCTACACCTTC. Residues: CATSRDWVSYGYTF.

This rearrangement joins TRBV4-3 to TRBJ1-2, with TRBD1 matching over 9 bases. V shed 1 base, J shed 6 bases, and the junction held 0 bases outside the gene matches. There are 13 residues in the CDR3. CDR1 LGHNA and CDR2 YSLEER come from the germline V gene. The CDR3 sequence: CASSQGDRDGYTF. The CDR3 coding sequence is TGCGCCAGCAGCCAAGGGGACAGGGATGGCTACACCTTC.

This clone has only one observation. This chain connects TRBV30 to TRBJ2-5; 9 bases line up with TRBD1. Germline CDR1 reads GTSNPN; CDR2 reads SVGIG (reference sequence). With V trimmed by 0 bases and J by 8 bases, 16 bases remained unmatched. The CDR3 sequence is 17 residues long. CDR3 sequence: CAWSVQGASGARGTQYF. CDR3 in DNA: TGTGCCTGGAGTGTACAGGGGGCTAGCGGAGCCCGAGGTACCCAGTACTTC.

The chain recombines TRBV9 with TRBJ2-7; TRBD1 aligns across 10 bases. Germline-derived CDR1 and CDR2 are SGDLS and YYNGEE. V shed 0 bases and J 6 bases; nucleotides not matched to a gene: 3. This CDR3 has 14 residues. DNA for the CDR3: TGTGCCAGCAGCGTAGCGGGACAGGGGAGCGAGCAGTACTTC. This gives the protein CASSVAGQGSEQYF. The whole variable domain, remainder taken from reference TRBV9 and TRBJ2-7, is DSGVTQTPKHLITATGQRVTLRCSPRSGDLSVYWYQQSLDQGLQFLIQYYNGEERAKGNILERFSAQQFPDLHSELNLSSLELGDSALYFCASSVAGQGSEQYFGPGTRLTVT.

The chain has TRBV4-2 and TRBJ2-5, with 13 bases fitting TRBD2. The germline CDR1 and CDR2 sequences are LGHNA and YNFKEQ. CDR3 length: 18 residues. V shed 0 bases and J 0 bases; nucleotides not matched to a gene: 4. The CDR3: CASSQETSGGPYQETQYF. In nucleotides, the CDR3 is TGTGCCAGCAGCCAAGAGACTAGCGGGGGGCCGTACCAAGAGACCCAGTACTTC.

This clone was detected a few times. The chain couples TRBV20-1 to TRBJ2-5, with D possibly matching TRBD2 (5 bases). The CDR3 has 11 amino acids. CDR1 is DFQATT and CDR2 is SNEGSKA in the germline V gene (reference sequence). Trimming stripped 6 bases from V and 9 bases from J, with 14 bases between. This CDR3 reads CSAILESAQYF. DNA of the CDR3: TGCAGTGCCATACTAGAGTCGGCCCAGTACTTC.